Listed here is a single TCR beta chain. This sample was taken from a study of blood T cell repertoires in COVID-19. Study information: PBMCs, B-cell-depleted T cells, or T cells provided the cDNA or gDNA that made up the material.

Trimming left V 6 bases short and J 10 bases short, with 22 bases between. This CDR3 has 15 residues. Germline lookup yields CDR1 MDHEN and CDR2 SYDVKM. Assay: immunoSEQ multiplex PCR; the TCRdb copy retains only in-frame clones and omits some. Seen here are around 20,000 clones, over 80% observed once, and the top ten hold about 8.3%. The clonotype originates from a human donor in a cohort sampled during active COVID-19. The donor label of this sample is uncertain. Sequenced: peripheral blood. The chain carries TRBV28 and TRBJ2-1; D possibly corresponds to TRBD2 (6 bases). The CDR3 DNA reads as TGTGCCAGCAGCTCGGGCGCTAGCGAGGGCACCGAGCAGTTCTTC. Protein: CASSSGASEGTEQFF.